This is a list of T cell receptor beta chains from one sample in a study of T-cell memory formation after mild COVID-19. TCRdb analysed the 5' RACE reads with MiXCR anew, one entry per CDR3 protein. This sample has roughly 130,000 distinct CDR3 sequences, with 15% to 20% found just once. The sequenced sample consisted of PBMCs or a T cell subset sorted from them (not recorded which). These receptors were taken from an adult woman who had mild COVID-19 (a few samples of this study predate the infection). Cell type and time point are not known. The CDR3 runs from the conserved cysteine through the conserved F or W. A D gene is named only where the DNA matches it firmly. The listing skips clone size in some rows; elsewhere it reads once, few, many or a size class.

D gene	V gene	CDR3 length	clone size	J gene	CDR3 protein	CDR3 DNA
TRBD2	TRBV7-6	15	-	TRBJ2-5	CASSLKTSGEETQYF	TGTGCCAGCAGCTTAAAGACTAGCGGGGAAGAGACCCAGTACTTC
TRBD2	TRBV5-5	16	-	TRBJ2-3	CASSAIRLAGVGTQYF	TGTGCCAGCAGCGCCATAAGACTAGCGGGAGTCGGTACGCAGTATTTT
-	TRBV12-3/TRBV12-4	14	few	TRBJ2-3	CASSTWGSPDTQYF	TGTGCCAGCAGTACTTGGGGGTCCCCAGATACGCAGTATTTT
TRBD1	TRBV2	13	-	TRBJ1-2	CASSESGGDGYTF	TGTGCCAGCAGTGAATCAGGGGGGGATGGCTACACCTTC
TRBD1	TRBV7-9	16	few	TRBJ2-2	CASRTGQGPEAGELFF	TGTGCCAGCAGGACGGGACAGGGGCCTGAAGCCGGGGAGCTGTTTTTT
TRBD2	TRBV13	16	-	TRBJ2-2	CASSHLGLAGAGELFF	TGTGCCAGCAGCCACCTGGGACTAGCGGGTGCCGGGGAGCTGTTTTTT
TRBD2	TRBV7-2	14	many	TRBJ2-1	CASSLGGLAYEQFF	TGTGCCAGCAGCTTAGGGGGACTAGCGTATGAGCAGTTCTTC
-	TRBV19	13	-	TRBJ2-7	CASSIAANYEQYF	TGTGCCAGTAGTATTGCAGCTAACTACGAGCAGTACTTC
-	TRBV6-2/TRBV6-3	15	few	TRBJ1-6	CASSYGRAGNSPLHF	TGTGCCAGCAGTTACGGCAGGGCGGGGAATTCACCCCTCCACTTT
-	TRBV12-3/TRBV12-4	15	-	TRBJ2-1	CASSLAALGSNEQFF	TGTGCCAGCAGTTTAGCGGCCCTGGGGTCTAATGAGCAGTTCTTC
TRBD1	TRBV27	15	-	TRBJ2-5	CASSLFPGGLETQYF	TGTGCCAGCAGTTTATTTCCAGGGGGCCTTGAGACCCAGTACTTC
-	TRBV9	14	-	TRBJ2-2	CASSVGGEPGELFF	TGTGCCAGCAGCGTAGGAGGGGAACCCGGGGAGCTGTTTTTT
-	TRBV7-2	16	-	TRBJ2-3	CASSLTSTLSTDTQYF	TGTGCCAGCAGTTTAACTAGTACCCTAAGCACAGATACGCAGTATTTT
TRBD2	TRBV5-6	11	-	TRBJ2-1	CASSLGLALFF	TGTGCCAGCAGCCTGGGACTAGCGTTGTTCTTC
TRBD1	TRBV9	16	-	TRBJ1-3	CASSAGTGGGGNTIYF	TGTGCCAGCAGCGCCGGGACAGGGGGCGGCGGAAACACCATATATTTT
-	TRBV29-1	11	few	TRBJ1-1	CSAEDGARAFF	TGCAGCGCCGAGGACGGAGCCAGAGCTTTCTTT
-	TRBV7-6	18	few	TRBJ2-7	CASSLGSAQGHSTYEQYF	TGTGCCAGCAGCCTAGGATCCGCCCAGGGTCATTCCACCTACGAGCAGTACTTC
-	TRBV4-2	16	few	TRBJ1-2	CASSQEGGPTDYGYTF	TGTGCCAGCAGCCAAGAGGGGGGCCCCACCGACTATGGCTACACCTTC
TRBD1	TRBV12-3/TRBV12-4	14	-	TRBJ2-5	CASSFRDRGETQYF	TGTGCCAGCAGTTTTCGGGACAGGGGTGAGACCCAGTACTTC
-	TRBV12-3/TRBV12-4	13	few	TRBJ1-1	CASSLAGDTEAFF	TGTGCCAGCAGTTTAGCGGGGGACACTGAAGCTTTCTTT
-	TRBV12-3/TRBV12-4	14	-	TRBJ2-3	CASAGTDSTDTQYF	TGTGCCAGCGCCGGGACGGACAGCACAGATACGCAGTATTTT
-	TRBV30	14	many	TRBJ2-1	CASSPRGAWNEQFF	TGTGCCTCCTCGCCCAGGGGCGCTTGGAATGAGCAGTTCTTC
TRBD1	TRBV5-1	18	few	TRBJ2-2	CASSLSPGTGSNTGELFF	TGCGCCAGCAGCTTGTCTCCCGGGACAGGGTCCAACACCGGGGAGCTGTTTTTT
-	TRBV5-1	14	few	TRBJ2-5	CASSLGRAQETQYF	TGCGCCAGCAGCTTGGGCAGGGCCCAAGAGACCCAGTACTTC
-	TRBV20-1	16	-	TRBJ2-3	CSARDGGGRGTDTQYF	TGCAGTGCTAGAGATGGGGGCGGGAGAGGTACAGATACGCAGTATTTT
TRBD1	TRBV12-3/TRBV12-4	17	-	TRBJ2-5	CASRSERDRGQVATQYF	TGTGCAAGCAGGTCCGAAAGGGACAGGGGGCAGGTGGCGACCCAGTACTTC
-	TRBV5-1	15	few	TRBJ1-3	CASSESGSSGNTIYF	TGCGCCAGCAGCGAAAGCGGCAGCTCTGGAAACACCATATATTTT
-	TRBV11-1	14	-	TRBJ2-1	CASSFGVSYNEQFF	TGTGCCAGCAGCTTTGGGGTTTCCTACAATGAGCAGTTCTTC
-	TRBV5-1	12	-	TRBJ2-5	CASSFKQETQYF	TGCGCCAGCAGCTTCAAACAAGAGACCCAGTACTTC
-	TRBV7-9	18	few	TRBJ1-1	CASSSPVSWTLPSTEAFF	TGTGCCAGCAGCTCCCCGGTGTCCTGGACTTTACCGAGCACTGAAGCTTTCTTT
-	TRBV7-2	15	-	TRBJ2-1	CASSLALSHYNEQFF	TGTGCCAGCAGCTTAGCGCTATCACACTACAATGAGCAGTTCTTC
-	TRBV7-3	15	many	TRBJ2-4	CASSLTGLAKNIQYF	TGTGCCAGCAGCTTAACGGGGCTCGCCAAAAACATTCAGTACTTC
-	TRBV5-1	14	few	TRBJ1-1	CASRYTSGNTEAFF	TGCGCCAGCAGATACACATCAGGGAACACTGAAGCTTTCTTT
-	TRBV6-5	14	few	TRBJ1-1	CASSLEQETREAFF	TGTGCCAGCAGTTTAGAACAGGAGACCCGTGAAGCTTTCTTT
TRBD2	TRBV5-1	16	few	TRBJ2-3	CASSLDSGGAKDTQYF	TGCGCCAGCAGCTTGGATAGCGGGGGGGCTAAAGATACGCAGTATTTT
TRBD2	TRBV20-1	14	few	TRBJ2-5	CSARPRENQETQYF	TGCAGTGCTAGGCCGCGGGAGAACCAAGAGACCCAGTACTTC
-	TRBV5-6	15	few	TRBJ2-3	CASSSDSPKTGTQYF	TGTGCCAGCAGCTCGGACTCCCCCAAAACGGGTACGCAGTATTTT
TRBD1	TRBV20-1	15	-	TRBJ1-1	CSATGTGGGNTEAFF	TGCAGTGCTACGGGGACAGGCGGGGGGAACACTGAAGCTTTCTTT
-	TRBV2	14	few	TRBJ2-3	CASSISPPTDTQYF	TGTGCCAGCAGTATTAGCCCACCCACAGATACGCAGTATTTT
TRBD1	TRBV5-1	16	few	TRBJ2-3	CASSPGTGGSPDTQYF	TGCGCCAGCAGCCCAGGGACAGGGGGCAGCCCAGATACGCAGTATTTT
TRBD1	TRBV6-5	11	few	TRBJ1-1	CASRRQGKAFF	TGTGCCAGCAGGAGACAGGGGAAAGCTTTCTTT
-	TRBV6-2/TRBV6-3	12	-	TRBJ2-5	CASSPTEETQYF	TGTGCCAGCAGCCCTACAGAAGAGACCCAGTACTTC
-	TRBV7-7	14	-	TRBJ2-7	CASSHSQGTHEQYF	TGTGCTAGCAGCCACTCCCAGGGAACCCACGAGCAGTACTTC
TRBD1	TRBV6-5	14	-	TRBJ1-6	CASSRRQGGSPLHF	TGTGCCAGCAGCCGTCGACAGGGTGGATCACCCCTCCACTTT
TRBD1	TRBV7-8	15	-	TRBJ2-2	CASSLARTGAWELFF	TGTGCCAGCAGCTTAGCAAGAACAGGGGCCTGGGAGCTGTTTTTT
-	TRBV12-3/TRBV12-4	16	few	TRBJ2-4	CASSPVGRGGRNIQYF	TGTGCCAGCAGTCCTGTAGGACGGGGAGGTAGGAACATTCAGTACTTC
-	TRBV5-5	14	few	TRBJ2-7	CASSLVGGGHEQYF	TGTGCCAGCAGCTTGGTCGGGGGTGGGCACGAGCAGTACTTC
-	TRBV14	12	-	TRBJ2-3	CASSPTTDTQYF	TGTGCCAGCAGCCCCACCACAGATACGCAGTATTTT
-	TRBV10-3	14	-	TRBJ1-6	CAISEEKGSKTLHF	TGTGCCATCAGTGAGGAGAAAGGGTCGAAAACCCTCCACTTT